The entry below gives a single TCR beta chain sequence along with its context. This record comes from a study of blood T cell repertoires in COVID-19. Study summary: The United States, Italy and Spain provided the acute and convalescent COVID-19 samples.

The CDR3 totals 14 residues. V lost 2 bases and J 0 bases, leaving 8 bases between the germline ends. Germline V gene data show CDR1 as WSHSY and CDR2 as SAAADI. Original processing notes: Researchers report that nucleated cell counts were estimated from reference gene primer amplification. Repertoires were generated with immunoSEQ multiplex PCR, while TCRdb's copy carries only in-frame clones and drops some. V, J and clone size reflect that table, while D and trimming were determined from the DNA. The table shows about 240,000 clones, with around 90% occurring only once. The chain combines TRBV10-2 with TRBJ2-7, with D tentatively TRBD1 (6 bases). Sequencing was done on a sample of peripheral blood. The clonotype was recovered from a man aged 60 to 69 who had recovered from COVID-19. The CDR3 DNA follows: TGCGCCAGCAGTGAGAGGACAGACTCCTACGAGCAGTACGTC. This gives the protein CASSERTDSYEQYV.